Below, one T cell receptor beta chain is given with its context. The source of the sample is a study of blood T cell repertoires in COVID-19. For the study at large: The cDNA or gDNA used as material had been derived from T cells, B-cell-depleted T cells, or PBMCs.

Here immunoSEQ multiplex PCR was the method, and the copy in TCRdb shows in-frame clones only, minus some. The table records about 290,000 clones, about 82% of them present only once. This clonotype originated in a woman between 50 and 59 years old with active or convalescent COVID-19. The material sequenced was peripheral blood.

CDR3 bases: TGTGCCAGCAGCCAGGAGCCGACAGGAATCCGCTATGGCTACACCTTC. This encodes CASSQEPTGIRYGYTF. The chain is built from TRBV3-1 (or the pseudogene TRBV3-2) and TRBJ1-2, with D possibly TRBD1 on 6 matching bases. Per germline, CDR1 LGHDT and CDR2 YNNKEL (reference sequence). Deletions cut 3 bases from V and 4 bases from J, with 18 bases between. This CDR3 contains 16 residues.